A single sample gave rise to the 17 T cell receptor beta chains below, sequenced in a study of T cell repertoires in cytomegalovirus infection. These receptors have no known antigen. TCRdb redid the calling of the reads with MiXCR, one entry per CDR3 protein. The sample carries some 940,000 distinct CDR3 sequences, roughly 30% recorded once. The sample was cultured CD8+ T cells from PBMCs, taken from culture after CMV antigen stimulation. The receptors derive from a human donor in good health (CMV status not recorded). Some clones in this sample may be carry-over from other donors' samples.

This clonotype was seen more than once but under ten times. V usage is TRBV12-3 or TRBV12-4 and J usage is TRBJ1-4; D not resolved. Trimming stripped 3 bases from V and 0 bases from J, with 11 bases between. The CDR3 totals 16 residues. CDR3 region: CASSFGSPATNEKLFF. The CDR3 region has the DNA TGTGCCAGCAGTTTTGGCAGCCCCGCAACTAATGAAAAACTGTTTTTT.

The chain employs TRBV28 and TRBJ1-3, with D possibly TRBD1 on 5 matching bases. V was trimmed by 3 bases and J by 0 bases, leaving 12 bases between them. CDR1 is MDHEN, CDR2 SYDVKM, per germline. This CDR3 is 16 amino acids long. CDR3 region: CASSFFGDSSGNTIYF. The DNA for the CDR3 is TGTGCCAGCAGTTTTTTCGGGGACTCCTCTGGAAACACCATATATTTT. Full variable domain (missing parts from reference TRBV28 and TRBJ1-3): DVKVTQSSRYLVKRTGEKVFLECVQDMDHENMFWYRQDPGLGLRLIYFSYDVKMKEKGDIPEGYSVSREKKERFSLILESASTNQTSMYLCASSFFGDSSGNTIYFGEGSWLTVV.

The chain is built from TRBV27 and TRBJ2-7; tentatively, D is TRBD1 (5 bases). Germline lookup yields CDR1 MNHEY and CDR2 SMNVEV (reference sequence). Trimming removed 3 bases from V and 6 bases from J, with 15 bases in between. The CDR3 spans 14 residues. The CDR3 region has the DNA TGTGCCAGCAGTTTTAAGAGACAGACCGGCGAGCAGTACGTC. Its translation is CASSFKRQTGEQYV.

The CDR3 DNA follows: TGCGCCAGCAGCCAAGAGACAGCGGGAAACAATGAGCAGTTCTTC. This gives the protein CASSQETAGNNEQFF. The rearrangement links TRBV4-1 to TRBJ2-1; the match to TRBD2 covers 7 bases. This CDR3 spans 15 amino acids. V shed 0 bases, J shed 5 bases, and the junction held 4 bases outside the gene matches. The germline V gene has CDR1 MGHRA and CDR2 YSYEKL.

The chain couples TRBV5-4 to TRBJ2-3; weak D call: TRBD2 (5 bases). Germline CDR1 SGHNT, CDR2 YYREEE (reference sequence). The CDR3 is 15 amino acids. Trimming pared 0 bases from V and 4 bases from J, leaving 12 bases between. The chain's CDR3 is CASSLGYLEADTQYF. The CDR3 region has the DNA TGTGCCAGCAGCTTGGGGTACTTGGAGGCAGATACGCAGTATTTT.

The chain combines TRBV7-9 with TRBJ1-1; D remains unclear. Germline loops: CDR1 SEHNR, CDR2 FQNEAQ (reference sequence). CDR3 length: 12 amino acids. V was trimmed by 1 base and J by 8 bases, leaving 8 bases between them. This CDR3 reads CASSLDIREAFF. DNA of the CDR3: TGTGCCAGCAGCTTAGACATTCGGGAAGCTTTCTTT. The whole variable domain, filled in from reference TRBV7-9 and TRBJ1-1, reads DTGVSQNPRHKITKRGQNVTFRCDPISEHNRLYWYRQTLGQGPEFLTYFQNEAQLEKSRLLSDRFSAERPKGSFSTLEIQRTEQGDSAMYLCASSLDIREAFFGQGTRLTVV.

This clonotype has a handful of counts. The chain couples TRBV4-1 to TRBJ1-1, with D hard to call. The germline V gene has CDR1 MGHRA and CDR2 YSYEKL. V was clipped by 0 bases and J by 7 bases, with 9 bases between them. The CDR3 length is 13 residues. The CDR3 is CASSQEGGYEAFF. For the CDR3, the DNA is TGCGCCAGCAGCCAAGAAGGAGGGTATGAAGCTTTCTTT.

The J gene is TRBJ2-1, the V gene TRBV11-2, with a possible D match to TRBD2 (6 bases). Per germline, CDR1 SGHAT and CDR2 FQNNGV. CDR3 length: 15 amino acids. V was pared by 5 bases and J by 0 bases, with 11 bases between. The CDR3 reads CASSHGGISYNEQFF. DNA for the CDR3: TGTGCCAGCAGCCACGGCGGGATCTCCTACAATGAGCAGTTCTTC.

This clonotype was seen many times. The chain is built from TRBV7-8 and TRBJ2-3, with unresolved D. The length of the CDR3 is 14 residues. Germline-derived CDR1 and CDR2 are SGHVS and FQNEAQ. V lost 7 bases and J lost 0, with 11 bases in between. This chain's CDR3 is CASKGRPSTDTQYF. CDR3 coding DNA: TGTGCCAGCAAAGGTCGCCCTAGCACAGATACGCAGTATTTT.

This clonotype was counted only a few times. The V and J genes are TRBV2 and TRBJ2-5; D call uncertain. CDR3 length: 12 amino acids. Trimming left V 10 bases short and J 7 bases short, with 16 bases between. CDR1 SNHLY and CDR2 FYNNEI come from the germline V gene. The CDR3 loop is CATLAPDGTQYF. CDR3 bases: TGTGCCACCTTGGCCCCTGACGGGACCCAGTACTTC.

This clonotype was seen a handful of times. The gene calls are TRBV4-1 and TRBJ2-1; 10 bases map to TRBD2. CDR1 is MGHRA and CDR2 is YSYEKL in the germline V gene. The CDR3 has 17 amino acids. J was trimmed by 5 bases and V by 3 bases; bases with no gene match: 10. This CDR3 reads CASSHSWVAGGNNEQFF. The CDR3 nucleotides are TGCGCCAGCAGCCACTCGTGGGTAGCGGGGGGAAACAATGAGCAGTTCTTC.

The J gene is TRBJ2-3, the V gene TRBV7-9, with TRBD2 matching over 9 bases. This CDR3 is 15 amino acids long. V shed 7 bases, J shed 4 bases, and the junction held 9 bases outside the gene matches. Germline CDR1 and CDR2: SEHNR and FQNEAQ (reference sequence). CDR3 amino acids: CASTSPRGGPDTQYF. CDR3 DNA: TGTGCCAGCACCTCTCCGCGGGGGGGTCCAGATACGCAGTATTTT.

This clonotype was counted a single time. The chain combines TRBV6-1 with TRBJ2-7; D is tentatively TRBD1 or TRBD2 (6 bases each). This CDR3 contains 17 residues. V lost 5 bases, J lost 1 base, and 21 bases lay in between. The germline CDR1 and CDR2 sequences are MNHNS and SASEGT. In nucleotides, the CDR3 is TGTGCCAGCAGTTCCCTCGGAGGGGGGCGTTGGTCCTACGAGCAGTACTTC. It encodes CASSSLGGGRWSYEQYF.

This clonotype was recorded many times. The J gene is TRBJ2-1, the V gene TRBV7-6, with D tentatively TRBD2 (7 bases). Germline loops: CDR1 SGHVS, CDR2 FNYEAQ. V lost 5 bases to trimming and J lost 5 bases, with 19 bases between them. The CDR3 is made up of 16 amino acids. CDR3: CASSNKWRGPDNEQFF. For the CDR3, the DNA is TGTGCCAGCAGCAATAAATGGCGGGGGCCCGACAATGAGCAGTTCTTC.

This clonotype was found a few times. The chain recombines TRBV12-3 or TRBV12-4 with TRBJ1-6; D possibly corresponds to TRBD1 (5 bases). With 6 bases removed from V and 9 bases from J, the gap between germline ends came to 12 bases. The CDR3 totals 13 residues. CDR3 bases: TGTGCCAGCAGCCCGGACATGAGTTCACCCCTCCACTTT. The encoded protein is CASSPDMSSPLHF.

This chain links TRBV18 with TRBJ2-6, with 9 bases that match TRBD1. Per the germline V gene, CDR1 is KGHSH and CDR2 is LQKENI. The CDR3 runs to 17 residues. Trimming took 5 bases from V and 0 from J; bases not matched to a gene: 5. CDR3 loop: CASSGQGSSSGANVLTF. The DNA of the CDR3 is TGTGCCAGCTCAGGACAGGGGTCTAGCTCTGGGGCCAACGTCCTGACTTTC.

At least ten counts were recorded for this clonotype. The rearrangement links TRBV7-8 to TRBJ2-5; D ambiguous. This CDR3 region has 15 residues. Germline V gene data show CDR1 as SGHVS and CDR2 as FQNEAQ. V lost 3 bases and J lost 6, with 17 bases in between. CDR3 residues: CASSFFAGLLQTQYF. The DNA for the CDR3 is TGTGCCAGCAGCTTTTTCGCAGGCTTATTGCAGACCCAGTACTTC.